Following are 5 T cell receptor beta chains from one sample sequenced in a study of shared clonotypes between healthy human individuals (dated by TCRdb to 2020 to 2021). Libraries were constructed by the immunoSEQ multiplex PCR assay. Imported from immuneACCESS, the table was reduced by TCRdb to in-frame sequences with V and J called. These copies leave out some clones; in studies compared against another copy, an unresolved V gene accounts for under half, and the cause of the remainder is not known. Recorded for this sample are about 2.2 million clones; about 93% of them occurred a single time. Of the sample, around 1.7% falls within the top ten clones. CD8 naive samples were obtained by positive selection for CCR7 among CD45RO-negative cells, yielding a CD45RA+CCR7+ population from which TemRA cells were excluded. Sequenced sample: naive CD8+ T cells from PBMCs. The cell subset or site tag for this specimen amounts to: CD45RA+CCR7+. The source is a man between 18 and 29 years old in good health. Some clones in this sample may be carry-over from other donors' samples.

The rearrangement joins TRBV9 to TRBJ2-1, with 9 bases matching TRBD2. Germline V gene lookup returns CDR1 SGDLS and CDR2 YYNGEE. With 0 bases clipped from V and 0 bases from J, the junction kept 1 base outside the gene matches. CDR3 length: 16 residues. CDR3 residues: CASSVGGRASYNEQFF. The CDR3 DNA follows: TGTGCCAGCAGCGTAGGCGGGAGGGCCTCCTACAATGAGCAGTTCTTC.

J is TRBJ2-7 and V is TRBV7-2; 14 positions match TRBD2. J gave up 6 bases and V 3 bases, and 7 bases lay outside the gene matches. From germline, CDR1 is SGHTA and CDR2 FQGNSA. This CDR3 spans 16 amino acids. The CDR3 sequence is CASSLGLAGAVFEQYF. Here the CDR3 DNA reads TGTGCCAGCAGCTTGGGACTAGCGGGAGCCGTTTTCGAGCAGTACTTC.

V usage is TRBV7-2 and J usage is TRBJ2-3, with 9 positions matching TRBD2. The germline V gene encodes CDR1 SGHTA and CDR2 FQGNSA. J was trimmed by 4 bases and V by 1 base; bases with no gene match: 6. The CDR3 contains 16 residues. The CDR3 DNA reads as TGTGCCAGCAGCTTAGGAGTAGCGGGAGCGTCAGATACGCAGTATTTT. Residues: CASSLGVAGASDTQYF.

This chain connects TRBV11-2 to TRBJ2-7; D call uncertain. Trimming left V 1 base short and J 5 bases short, with 12 bases between. Germline V gene data show CDR1 as SGHAT and CDR2 as FQNNGV. CDR3 length equals 14 residues. CDR3 bases: TGTGCCAGCAGCTTAGGCATAGGGATCGACGAGCAGTACTTC. Translating gives CASSLGIGIDEQYF.

This chain joins TRBV5-4 and TRBJ1-5; no definite D call. Germline V lookup: CDR1 SGHNT, CDR2 YYREEE (reference sequence). V lost 0 bases, J lost 2 bases, and 9 bases lay in between. This CDR3 has 15 amino acids. The CDR3 DNA sequence: TGTGCCAGCAGCTTGGACCCCTCCGGCAATCAGCCCCAGCATTTT. This gives the protein CASSLDPSGNQPQHF.